This entry lists 20 T cell receptor beta chains sequenced from one sample in a study of blood T cell repertoires in COVID-19. The table came from immunoSEQ multiplex PCR; TCRdb's copy has only in-frame clones and leaves some out. The sample records approximately 180,000 clones, 80% to 90% being singletons. Sequenced material: peripheral blood. All receptors derive from a woman of 80 years or more with COVID-19, enrolled during active disease.

This clone has a handful of counts. The rearrangement joins TRBV23-1 to TRBJ2-7; 8 positions agree with TRBD1. TRBV23-1 is classed as an ORF, of uncertain function. J lost 4 bases, V lost 4 bases, and 9 bases had no gene match. The CDR3 length is 15 residues. The CDR3 reads CASSRAQGASYEQYF. The CDR3 region has the DNA TGCGCCAGCAGTCGAGCGCAGGGGGCGTCTTACGAGCAGTACTTC.

This clone was seen a few times. The chain links TRBV11-2 to TRBJ2-7; D is possibly TRBD1 (6 bases). The CDR3 consists of 13 residues. V lost 3 bases and J lost 4, with 10 bases in between. Germline V gene data show CDR1 as SGHAT and CDR2 as FQNNGV. This CDR3 reads CASSFTGLYEQYF. The CDR3 nucleotides are TGTGCCAGCAGCTTCACAGGGCTATACGAGCAGTACTTC.

The J gene is TRBJ2-3, the V gene TRBV5-1; unclear D gene. Per the germline V gene, CDR1 is SGHRS and CDR2 is YFSETQ. V was pared by 3 bases and J by 3 bases, with 11 bases between. The CDR3 has 14 residues. The CDR3 protein is CASSSGQITDTQYF. The DNA of the CDR3 is TGCGCCAGCAGCTCTGGTCAGATTACAGATACGCAGTATTTT.

The chain uses TRBV30 and TRBJ2-7; 9 nucleotides agree with TRBD1. The germline gives CDR1 GTSNPN, CDR2 SVGIG (reference sequence). The J segment lost 6 bases and the V segment lost 2 bases, leaving 8 bases of the junction unmatched. The CDR3 covers 14 residues. As DNA, the CDR3 is TGTGCCTGGAGTCGACAGGGGGTTTCGGGCGAGCAGTACTTC. It encodes CAWSRQGVSGEQYF.

The V and J genes are TRBV28 and TRBJ1-5; weak D call: TRBD1 (5 bases). This CDR3 region has 17 residues. CDR1 MDHEN and CDR2 SYDVKM come from the germline V gene. Trimming took 1 base from V and 5 from J, leaving 18 bases between them. The CDR3 coding sequence is TGTGCCAGCAGTTTATCTGGCAGGGTCAAACCAGATCAGCCCCAGCATTTT. Protein: CASSLSGRVKPDQPQHF.

CDR3 bases: TGTGCCAGCAGCTTGTGGGGGGATTGGGTAGGGGAGACCCAGTACTTC. It specifies CASSLWGDWVGETQYF. J is TRBJ2-5 and V is TRBV5-4; tentative D call: TRBD2 (6 bases). The ends were cut back, 1 base at V and 5 bases at J, with 18 bases in the middle. Germline V CDR1 and CDR2: SGHNT, YYREEE (reference sequence). This CDR3 is built from 16 residues.

This clone was picked up one time. One end of the junction is discordant with germline, which a read error may explain. The chain employs TRBV4-1 and TRBJ2-7, with D tentatively TRBD1 (5 bases). Germline lookup yields CDR1 MGHRA and CDR2 YSYEKL. The CDR3 contains 16 residues. CDR3: CASSQDLGLGPSERHF. DNA of the CDR3: TGCGCCAGCAGCCAAGATTTAGGCCTGGGGCCTTCGGAACGACACTTC.

The J gene is TRBJ2-3, the V gene TRBV5-5; TRBD2 agrees at 13 bases. J was trimmed by 9 bases and V by 4 bases; bases with no gene match: 8. The germline gives CDR1 SGHKS, CDR2 YYEKEE (reference sequence). The CDR3 is made up of 15 amino acids. Here the CDR3 DNA reads TGTGCCAGCAGCGGAACTAGCGGGGGGGCACTAACGCAGTATTTT. Its protein product is CASSGTSGGALTQYF.

This clone has only one observation. The genes are TRBV30 and TRBJ1-4, with D perhaps matching TRBD1 (6 bases). From germline, CDR1 is GTSNPN and CDR2 SVGIG (reference sequence). The CDR3 covers 12 residues. DNA for the CDR3: TGTGCTTCAAGACAGGAGAATGAAAAACTGTTTTTT. Translating gives CASRQENEKLFF.

This clone has only a few counts. The chain joins TRBV20-1 to TRBJ2-1, with 7 bases fitting TRBD1. With 3 bases clipped from V and 7 bases from J, the junction kept 6 bases outside the gene matches. CDR1 and CDR2 (germline): DFQATT, SNEGSKA (reference sequence). The CDR3 is 13 residues long. Here the CDR3 DNA reads TGCAGTGCTAGTGGACAGGTTCGGAATGAGCAGTTCTTC. Translation: CSASGQVRNEQFF.

V gene TRBV25-1 combines with J gene TRBJ1-5, with 7 positions matching TRBD1. Germline CDR1 and CDR2: MGHDK and SYGVNS. V gave up 8 bases and J gave up 4 bases; unmatched junction bases: 8. This CDR3 is 14 amino acids long. In DNA, the CDR3 is TGTGCCAGCGACAGGGTTCCCGAAAATCAGCCCCAGCATTTT. It encodes CASDRVPENQPQHF. The full variable domain, rest sourced from reference TRBV25-1 and TRBJ1-5, is EADIYQTPRYLVIGTGKKITLECSQTMGHDKMYWYQQDPGMELHLIHYSYGVNSTEKGDLSSESTVSRIRTEHFPLTLESARPSHTSQYLCASDRVPENQPQHFGDGTRLSIL.

This chain uses TRBV18 with TRBJ1-2; D remains ambiguous. CDR1 and CDR2 from the germline V gene are KGHSH and LQKENI. This CDR3 comprises 12 residues. Trimming took off 1 base at V and 7 bases at J, with 7 bases between the two ends. CDR3 amino acids: CASSPLVGGYTF. As DNA, the CDR3 is TGTGCCAGCTCACCACTCGTCGGTGGCTACACCTTC.

The J gene is TRBJ1-2, the V gene TRBV19, with 9 bases lining up with TRBD1. Germline V CDR1 and CDR2: LNHDA, SQIVND (reference sequence). The CDR3 length is 15 residues. The V and J ends lost 2 bases and 5 bases, in that order; junction bases with no gene match: 6. The CDR3 region is CASSIMDRGGYGYTF. CDR3 bases: TGTGCCAGTAGTATAATGGACAGGGGCGGATATGGCTACACCTTC.

The rearrangement links TRBV18 to TRBJ1-2; TRBD1 matches at 7 bases. Germline lookup yields CDR1 KGHSH and CDR2 LQKENI. V shed 2 bases, J shed 6 bases, and the junction held 9 bases outside the gene matches. The length of the CDR3 is 15 residues. CDR3 sequence reads: CASSPTTGENHGYTF. The CDR3 DNA reads TGTGCCAGCTCACCAACTACAGGGGAGAATCATGGCTACACCTTC.

The V and J genes are TRBV27 and TRBJ1-6; TRBD1 is a possible D gene (6 bases). Trimming pared 2 bases from V and 15 bases from J, leaving 11 bases between. Germline V gene sequence: CDR1 MNHEY, CDR2 SMNVEV (reference sequence). The CDR3 covers 12 residues. As DNA, the CDR3 is TGTGCCAGCAGTTTAGGGCAGGGGCTCCTCCACTTT. Translating it yields CASSLGQGLLHF.

This clone has just a few counts. V usage is TRBV7-9 and J usage is TRBJ1-2; D might be TRBD1 (6 bases). In germline, CDR1 is SEHNR, CDR2 FQNEAQ (reference sequence). Trimming took off 5 bases at V and 5 bases at J, with 21 bases between the two ends. The CDR3 has 16 residues. CDR3: CASSRRVGQRDYGYTF. CDR3 sequence (DNA): TGTGCCAGCAGCCGTAGGGTCGGACAGAGGGATTATGGCTACACCTTC.

This chain joins TRBV7-9 and TRBJ2-5, with D possibly being TRBD2 (5 bases). Germline V gene data show CDR1 as SEHNR and CDR2 as FQNEAQ (reference sequence). This CDR3 has 17 residues. The V and J ends lost 5 bases and 5 bases respectively, with 24 bases between them. Here the CDR3 reads CASSPLALTGRWETQYF. For the CDR3, the DNA is TGTGCCAGCAGCCCTCTCGCCCTGACGGGAAGGTGGGAGACCCAGTACTTC.

The gene calls are TRBV28 and TRBJ2-7; TRBD1 matches at 9 bases. This CDR3 has 13 residues. Germline CDR1 and CDR2: MDHEN and SYDVKM. V lost 7 bases and J lost 4; bases outside the gene matches: 5. CDR3 coding DNA: TGTGCCAGCATTGGGACAGGGAAATACGAGCAGTACTTC. Encoded protein: CASIGTGKYEQYF. The whole variable domain, filled in from reference TRBV28 and TRBJ2-7, reads DVKVTQSSRYLVKRTGEKVFLECVQDMDHENMFWYRQDPGLGLRLIYFSYDVKMKEKGDIPEGYSVSREKKERFSLILESASTNQTSMYLCASIGTGKYEQYFGPGTRLTVT.

The J gene is TRBJ2-7, the V gene TRBV18, with 11 bases aligning to TRBD1. CDR1 and CDR2 from the germline V gene are KGHSH and LQKENI. Germline trimming cut 4 bases from V and 5 bases from J; bases unmatched to any gene: 7. This CDR3 is 15 amino acids long. Here the CDR3 reads CASSRQGQGVDEQYF. The CDR3 DNA follows: TGTGCCAGCTCACGACAGGGACAGGGGGTCGACGAGCAGTACTTC.

The chain recombines TRBV10-3 with TRBJ2-1; 8 bases agree with TRBD2. J lost 9 bases, V lost 0 bases, and 19 bases had no gene match. This CDR3 is built from 19 residues. CDR1 and CDR2 from the germline V gene are ENHRY and SYGVKD. The CDR3 DNA reads TGTGCCATCAGTGAGTCGATGGGTCTGTCGGCGGGAGGCCGCAGTGAGCAGTTCTTC. Residues: CAISESMGLSAGGRSEQFF.